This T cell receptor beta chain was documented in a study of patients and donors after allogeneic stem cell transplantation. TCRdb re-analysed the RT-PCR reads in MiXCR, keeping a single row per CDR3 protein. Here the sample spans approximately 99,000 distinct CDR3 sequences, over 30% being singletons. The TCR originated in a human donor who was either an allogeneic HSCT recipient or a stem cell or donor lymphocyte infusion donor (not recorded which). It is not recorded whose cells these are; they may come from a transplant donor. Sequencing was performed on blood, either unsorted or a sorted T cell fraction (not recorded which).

In DNA, the CDR3 is TGTGCCAGCAGCTTCCAGATCCCCCAAACCTACGAGCAGTACTTC. Translating it yields CASSFQIPQTYEQYF. The V and J genes are TRBV5-5 and TRBJ2-7; no clear D gene. The V and J ends lost 2 bases and 2 bases respectively, with 14 bases between them. Germline assignment: CDR1 SGHKS and CDR2 YYEKEE (reference sequence). There are 15 residues in the CDR3.